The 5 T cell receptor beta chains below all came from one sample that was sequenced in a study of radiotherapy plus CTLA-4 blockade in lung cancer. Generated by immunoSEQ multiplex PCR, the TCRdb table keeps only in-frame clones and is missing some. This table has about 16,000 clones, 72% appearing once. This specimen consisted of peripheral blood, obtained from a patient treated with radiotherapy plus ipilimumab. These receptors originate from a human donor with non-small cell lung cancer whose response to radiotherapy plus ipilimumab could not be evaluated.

CDR3 nucleotide sequence: TGTGCCAGTACGCCCGAGGCAACAGGGATTTACTATGGCTACACCTTC. Translated: CASTPEATGIYYGYTF. This chain joins TRBV19 and TRBJ1-2; a possible D gene is TRBD1 (6 bases). V shed 7 bases and J shed 3 bases, with 21 bases lying between them. The CDR3 consists of 16 residues. The germline V gene has CDR1 LNHDA and CDR2 SQIVND (reference sequence). Full variable domain (rest looked up from reference TRBV19 and TRBJ1-2): DGGITQSPKYLFRKEGQNVTLSCEQNLNHDAMYWYRQDPGQGLRLIYYSQIVNDFQKGDIAEGYSVSREKKESFPLTVTSAQKNPTAFYLCASTPEATGIYYGYTFGSGTRLTVV.

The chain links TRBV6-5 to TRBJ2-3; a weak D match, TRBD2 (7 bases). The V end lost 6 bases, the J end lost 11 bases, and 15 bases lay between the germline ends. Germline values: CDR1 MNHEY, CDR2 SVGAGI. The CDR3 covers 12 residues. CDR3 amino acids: CASSLQGGMQYF. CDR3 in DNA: TGTGCCAGCAGCTTACAGGGAGGGATGCAGTATTTT.

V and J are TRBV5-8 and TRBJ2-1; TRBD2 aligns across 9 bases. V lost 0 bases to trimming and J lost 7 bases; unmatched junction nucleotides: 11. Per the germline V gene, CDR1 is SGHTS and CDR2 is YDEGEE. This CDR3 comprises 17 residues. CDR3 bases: TGTGCCAGCAGCTTGGAGCGGGGGGCCACCCTCTTGAATGAGCAGTTCTTC. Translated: CASSLERGATLLNEQFF.

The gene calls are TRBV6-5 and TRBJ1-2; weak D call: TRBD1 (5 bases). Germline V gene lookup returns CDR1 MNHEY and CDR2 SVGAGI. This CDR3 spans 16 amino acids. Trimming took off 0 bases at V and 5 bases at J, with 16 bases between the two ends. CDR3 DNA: TGTGCCAGCAGTTACTCGCGTCTGGGGGAGGGATATGGCTACACCTTC. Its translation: CASSYSRLGEGYGYTF.

The CDR3 reads CASSNREETGRGTEAFF. CDR3 DNA: TGTGCCAGTAGTAATCGGGAGGAGACAGGTCGGGGCACTGAAGCTTTCTTT. The genes are TRBV19 and TRBJ1-1; TRBD1 might be the D (6 bases). This CDR3 contains 17 residues. Germline CDR1 reads LNHDA; CDR2 reads SQIVND (reference sequence). V was clipped by 4 bases and J by 4 bases, with 22 bases between them.